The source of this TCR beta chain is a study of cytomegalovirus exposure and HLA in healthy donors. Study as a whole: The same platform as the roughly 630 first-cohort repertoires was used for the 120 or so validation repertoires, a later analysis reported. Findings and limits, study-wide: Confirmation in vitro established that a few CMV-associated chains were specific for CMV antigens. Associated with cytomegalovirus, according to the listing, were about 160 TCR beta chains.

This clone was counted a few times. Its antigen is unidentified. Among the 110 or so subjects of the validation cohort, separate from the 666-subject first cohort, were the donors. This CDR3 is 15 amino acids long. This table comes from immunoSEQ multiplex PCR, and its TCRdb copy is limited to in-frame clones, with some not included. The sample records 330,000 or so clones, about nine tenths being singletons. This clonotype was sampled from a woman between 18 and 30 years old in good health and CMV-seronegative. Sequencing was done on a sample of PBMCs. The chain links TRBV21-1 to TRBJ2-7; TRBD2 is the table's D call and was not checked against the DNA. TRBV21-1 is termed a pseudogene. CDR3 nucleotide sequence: TGTGCCAGCAGCTTACCGGGACTAGATGCCTACGAGCAGTACTTC. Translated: CASSLPGLDAYEQYF.